The rows below give T cell receptor beta chains drawn from one sample of a study of T-cell memory formation after mild COVID-19. TCRdb reprocessed the 5' RACE reads via MiXCR and lists one record per CDR3 protein. The sample holds some 310,000 distinct CDR3 sequences, about 20% seen once. The sequenced sample was PBMCs or a T cell subset sorted from them (not recorded which). These receptor sequences come from a man younger than 30 who had mild COVID-19 (a few samples of this study predate the infection). Cell type and time point are not known. Each CDR3 is given with its conserved first and last residue. The order of the fields is D gene, J gene, clone size, V gene, CDR3 protein, CDR3 DNA. D genes are given only for firm matches. The listing skips clone size in some rows; elsewhere it reads once, few, many or a size class.

NA | TRBJ2-7 | few | TRBV29-1 | CSALGDPYEQYF | TGCAGCGCACTCGGGGACCCCTACGAGCAGTACTTC
NA | TRBJ2-5 | NA | TRBV29-1 | CSVAATARETQYF | TGCAGCGTTGCGGCTACAGCACGGGAGACCCAGTACTTC
NA | TRBJ1-5 | NA | TRBV6-2/TRBV6-3 | CASSQVLSDQPQHF | TGTGCCAGCAGTCAGGTCCTAAGTGATCAGCCCCAGCATTTT
NA | TRBJ2-2 | NA | TRBV19 | CASSPEVGTGELFF | TGTGCCAGTAGTCCGGAGGTAGGGACCGGGGAGCTGTTTTTT
NA | TRBJ1-2 | once | TRBV12-3/TRBV12-4 | CASSGGQPANYGYTF | TGTGCCAGCAGCGGCGGACAGCCTGCTAACTATGGCTACACCTTC
TRBD2 | TRBJ2-3 | NA | TRBV20-1 | CSATGLASTDTQYF | TGCAGTGCTACTGGACTAGCCTCCACAGATACGCAGTATTTT
NA | TRBJ2-7 | NA | TRBV3-1 | CASSRDIDYEQYF | TGTGCCAGCAGCCGGGACATTGATTACGAGCAGTACTTC
NA | TRBJ2-1 | few | TRBV10-2 | CASSEANHEQFF | TGCGCCAGCAGTGAGGCCAACCATGAGCAGTTCTTC
NA | TRBJ1-1 | few | TRBV20-1 | CSARGDTLNTEAFF | TGCAGTGCTAGAGGAGACACCTTGAACACTGAAGCTTTCTTT
TRBD1 | TRBJ2-2 | NA | TRBV6-5 | CASSLRTGQTTGELFF | TGTGCCAGCAGTCTACGGACAGGCCAGACCACCGGGGAGCTGTTTTTT
TRBD2 | TRBJ2-3 | NA | TRBV4-2 | CASSQETSGGGTDTQYF | TGTGCCAGCAGCCAAGAGACTAGCGGGGGAGGCACAGATACGCAGTATTTT
NA | TRBJ2-2 | NA | TRBV19 | CASSNMGTGELFF | TGTGCCAGTAGTAATATGGGCACCGGGGAGCTGTTTTTT
NA | TRBJ2-2 | NA | TRBV4-3 | CASSHLRGTGELFF | TGCGCCAGCAGCCACCTAAGGGGCACCGGGGAGCTGTTTTTT
TRBD1 | TRBJ1-2 | few | TRBV7-2 | CASSPWTGGRYGYTF | TGTGCCAGCAGCCCCTGGACAGGGGGCCGCTATGGCTACACCTTC
NA | TRBJ2-1 | NA | TRBV21-1 | CASSKDAEYNEQFF | TGTGCCAGCAGCAAAGACGCAGAATACAATGAGCAGTTCTTC
NA | TRBJ1-1 | NA | TRBV6-5 | CASSPGQLEAFF | TGTGCCAGCAGCCCCGGACAGCTTGAAGCTTTCTTT
NA | TRBJ2-5 | NA | TRBV7-2 | CASSLEVATETQYF | TGTGCCAGCAGCTTAGAGGTAGCGACGGAGACCCAGTACTTC